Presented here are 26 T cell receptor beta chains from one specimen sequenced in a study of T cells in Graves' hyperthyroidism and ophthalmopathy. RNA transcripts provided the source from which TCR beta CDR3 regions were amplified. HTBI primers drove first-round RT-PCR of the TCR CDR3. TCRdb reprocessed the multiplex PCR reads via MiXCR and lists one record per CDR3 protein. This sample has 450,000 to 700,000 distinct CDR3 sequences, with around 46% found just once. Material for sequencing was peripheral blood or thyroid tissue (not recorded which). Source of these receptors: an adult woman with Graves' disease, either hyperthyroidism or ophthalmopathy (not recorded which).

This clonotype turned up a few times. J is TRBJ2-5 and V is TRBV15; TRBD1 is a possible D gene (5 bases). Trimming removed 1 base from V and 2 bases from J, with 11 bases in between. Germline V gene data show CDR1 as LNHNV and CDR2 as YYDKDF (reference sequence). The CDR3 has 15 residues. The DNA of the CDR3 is TGTGCCACCAGCAGAGGACAGAAAACTCAAGAGACCCAGTACTTC. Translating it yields CATSRGQKTQETQYF.

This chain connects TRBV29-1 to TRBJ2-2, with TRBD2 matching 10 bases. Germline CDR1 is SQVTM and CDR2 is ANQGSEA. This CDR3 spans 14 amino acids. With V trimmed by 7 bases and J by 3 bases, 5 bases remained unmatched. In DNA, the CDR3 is TGCAGCGCCGGAGCGGGGGGGCACACCGGGGAGCTGTTTTTT. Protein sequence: CSAGAGGHTGELFF.

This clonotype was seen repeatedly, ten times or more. CDR3 DNA sequence: TGTGCCAGCAGCCAAGACAGGGGATACCCTTCGGAGACCCAGTACTTC. Translating gives CASSQDRGYPSETQYF. The chain couples TRBV4-2 to TRBJ2-5; a possible D gene is TRBD1 (6 bases). This CDR3 has 16 amino acids. V lost 0 bases and J 5 bases, leaving 16 bases between the germline ends. Germline lookup yields CDR1 LGHNA and CDR2 YNFKEQ.

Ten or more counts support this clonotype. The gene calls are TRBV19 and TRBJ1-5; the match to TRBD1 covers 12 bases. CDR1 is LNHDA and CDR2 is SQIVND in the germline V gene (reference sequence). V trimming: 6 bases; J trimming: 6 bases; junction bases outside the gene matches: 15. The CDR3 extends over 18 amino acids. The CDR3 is CASRPSLGTGGFGQPQHF. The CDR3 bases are TGTGCCAGTAGACCTTCTTTAGGGACAGGGGGCTTCGGTCAGCCCCAGCATTTT.

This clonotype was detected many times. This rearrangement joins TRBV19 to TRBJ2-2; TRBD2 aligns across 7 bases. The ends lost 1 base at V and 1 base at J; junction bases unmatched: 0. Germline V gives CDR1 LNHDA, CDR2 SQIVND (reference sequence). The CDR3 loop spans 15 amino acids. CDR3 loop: CASSIAGGNTGELFF. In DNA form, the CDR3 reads TGTGCCAGTAGTATAGCGGGAGGGAACACCGGGGAGCTGTTTTTT.

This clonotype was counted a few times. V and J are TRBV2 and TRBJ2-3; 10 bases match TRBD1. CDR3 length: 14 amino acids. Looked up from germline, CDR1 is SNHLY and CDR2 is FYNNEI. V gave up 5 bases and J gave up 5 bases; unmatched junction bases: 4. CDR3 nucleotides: TGTGCCAGCAGTCCCGACAGGGGGCGAGATACGCAGTATTTT. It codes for CASSPDRGRDTQYF. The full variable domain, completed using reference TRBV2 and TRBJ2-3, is EPEVTQTPSHQVTQMGQEVILRCVPISNHLYFYWYRQILGQKVEFLVSFYNNEISEKSEIFDDQFSVERPDGSNFTLKIRSTKLEDSAMYFCASSPDRGRDTQYFGPGTRLTVL.

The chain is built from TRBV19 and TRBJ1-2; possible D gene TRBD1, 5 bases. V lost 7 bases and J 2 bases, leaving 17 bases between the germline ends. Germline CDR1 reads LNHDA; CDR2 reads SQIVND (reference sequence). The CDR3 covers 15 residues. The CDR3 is CASTPSGRENYGYTF. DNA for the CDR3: TGTGCCAGTACCCCCTCCGGCAGGGAGAACTATGGCTACACCTTC.

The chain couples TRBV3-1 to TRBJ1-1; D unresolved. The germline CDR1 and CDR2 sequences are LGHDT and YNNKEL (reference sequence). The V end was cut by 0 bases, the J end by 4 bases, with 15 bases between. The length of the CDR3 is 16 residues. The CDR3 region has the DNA TGTGCCAGCAGCCAAGATCCTTTGTTACGGGGCACTGAAGCTTTCTTT. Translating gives CASSQDPLLRGTEAFF.

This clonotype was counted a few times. CDR3 in amino acids: CASSFGAGASYEQYF. The CDR3 nucleotides are TGTGCCAGCAGTTTCGGGGCGGGGGCCTCCTACGAGCAGTACTTC. This rearrangement joins TRBV6-5 to TRBJ2-7, with D possibly TRBD2 on 7 matching bases. CDR3 length: 15 residues. V gave up 4 bases and J gave up 0 bases, with 13 bases separating them. CDR1 is MNHEY and CDR2 is SVGAGI in the germline V gene.

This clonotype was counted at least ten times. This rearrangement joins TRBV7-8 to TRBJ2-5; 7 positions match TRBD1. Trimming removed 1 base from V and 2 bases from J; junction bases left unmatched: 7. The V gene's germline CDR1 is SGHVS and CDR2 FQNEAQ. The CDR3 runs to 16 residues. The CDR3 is CASSLDMDRRQETQYF. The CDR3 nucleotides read TGTGCCAGCAGCTTAGATATGGACAGGAGACAAGAGACCCAGTACTTC.

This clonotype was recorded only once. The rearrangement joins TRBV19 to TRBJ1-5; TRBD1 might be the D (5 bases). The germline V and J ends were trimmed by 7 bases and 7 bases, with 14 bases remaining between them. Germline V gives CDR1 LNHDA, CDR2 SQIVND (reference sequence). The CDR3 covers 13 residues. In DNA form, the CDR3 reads TGTGCCAGTAACTGGGGCGGGAACCAGCCCCAGCATTTT. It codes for CASNWGGNQPQHF.

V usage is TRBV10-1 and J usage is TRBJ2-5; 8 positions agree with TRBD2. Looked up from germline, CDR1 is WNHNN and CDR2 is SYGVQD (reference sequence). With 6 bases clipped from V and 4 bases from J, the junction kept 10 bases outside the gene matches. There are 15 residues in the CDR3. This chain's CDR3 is CASSTAGANGETQYF. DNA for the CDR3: TGCGCCAGCAGCACAGCGGGGGCTAACGGAGAGACCCAGTACTTC.

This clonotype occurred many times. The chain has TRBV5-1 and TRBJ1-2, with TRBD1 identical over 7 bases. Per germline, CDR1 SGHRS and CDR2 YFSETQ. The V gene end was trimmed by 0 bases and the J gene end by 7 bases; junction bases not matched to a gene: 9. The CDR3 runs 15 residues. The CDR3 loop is CASSLGPTGAFGYTF. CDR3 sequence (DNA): TGCGCCAGCAGCTTGGGCCCCACAGGGGCTTTTGGCTACACCTTC.

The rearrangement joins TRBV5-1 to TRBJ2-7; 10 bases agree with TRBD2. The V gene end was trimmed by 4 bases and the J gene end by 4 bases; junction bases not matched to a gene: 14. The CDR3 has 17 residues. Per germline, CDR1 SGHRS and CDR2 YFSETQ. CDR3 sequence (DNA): TGCGCCAGCAGCGTAGCGGGGCTACTAGCGGGAAGGTACGAGCAGTACTTC. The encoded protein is CASSVAGLLAGRYEQYF.

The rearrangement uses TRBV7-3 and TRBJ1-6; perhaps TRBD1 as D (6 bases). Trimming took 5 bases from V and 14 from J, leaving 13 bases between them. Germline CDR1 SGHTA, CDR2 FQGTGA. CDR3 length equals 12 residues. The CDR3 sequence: CASSLQGTALHF. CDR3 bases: TGTGCCAGCAGCCTACAGGGAACGGCCCTCCACTTT.

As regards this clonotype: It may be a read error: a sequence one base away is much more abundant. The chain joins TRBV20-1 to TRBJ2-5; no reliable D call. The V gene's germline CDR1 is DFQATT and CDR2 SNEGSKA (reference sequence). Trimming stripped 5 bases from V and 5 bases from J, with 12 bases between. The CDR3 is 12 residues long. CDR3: CSAHLLRETQYF. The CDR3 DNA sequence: TGCAGTGCTCATCTCCTCCGGGAGACCCAGTACTTC.

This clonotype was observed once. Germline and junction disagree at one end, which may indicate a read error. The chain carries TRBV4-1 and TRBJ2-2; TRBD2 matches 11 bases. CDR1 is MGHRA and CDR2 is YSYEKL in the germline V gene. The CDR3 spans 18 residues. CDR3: CASSQETSGSPLGGELFF. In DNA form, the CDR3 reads TGTGCCAGCAGCCAAGAAACTAGCGGGAGTCCGTTGGGCGGGGAGCTGTTTTTT.

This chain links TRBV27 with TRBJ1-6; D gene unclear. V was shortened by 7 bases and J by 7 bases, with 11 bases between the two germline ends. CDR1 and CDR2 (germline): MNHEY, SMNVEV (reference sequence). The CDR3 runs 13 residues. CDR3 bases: TGTGCCAGCACTCCCGGGGTCAATTCACCCCTCCACTTT. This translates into CASTPGVNSPLHF.

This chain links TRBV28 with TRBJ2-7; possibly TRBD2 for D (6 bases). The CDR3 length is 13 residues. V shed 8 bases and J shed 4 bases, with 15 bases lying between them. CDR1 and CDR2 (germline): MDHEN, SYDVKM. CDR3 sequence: CASEGRGAYEQYF. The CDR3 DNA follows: TGTGCCAGCGAAGGGCGGGGAGCGTACGAGCAGTACTTC.

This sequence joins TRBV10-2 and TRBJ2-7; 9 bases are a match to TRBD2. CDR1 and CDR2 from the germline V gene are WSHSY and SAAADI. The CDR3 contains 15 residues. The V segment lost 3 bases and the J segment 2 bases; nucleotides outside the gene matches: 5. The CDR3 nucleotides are TGCGCCAGCAGTGATAGGCCTAGCGGGACCTACGAGCAGTACTTC. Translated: CASSDRPSGTYEQYF.

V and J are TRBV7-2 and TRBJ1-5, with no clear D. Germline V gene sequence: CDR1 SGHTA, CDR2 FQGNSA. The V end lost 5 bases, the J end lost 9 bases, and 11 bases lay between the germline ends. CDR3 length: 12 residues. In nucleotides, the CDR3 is TGTGCCAGCAGCACCATCGGACTGCCCCAGCATTTT. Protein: CASSTIGLPQHF.

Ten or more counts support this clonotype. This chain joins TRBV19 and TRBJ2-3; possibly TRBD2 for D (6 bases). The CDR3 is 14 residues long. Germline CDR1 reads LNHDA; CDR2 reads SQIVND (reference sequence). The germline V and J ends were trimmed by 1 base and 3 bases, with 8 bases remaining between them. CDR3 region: CASSIAGATDTQYF. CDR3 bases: TGTGCCAGTAGTATAGCGGGAGCGACAGATACGCAGTATTTT.

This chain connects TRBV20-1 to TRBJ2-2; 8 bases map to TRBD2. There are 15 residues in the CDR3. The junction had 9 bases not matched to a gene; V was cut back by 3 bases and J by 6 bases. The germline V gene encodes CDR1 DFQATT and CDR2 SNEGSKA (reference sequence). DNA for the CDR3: TGCAGTGCTAGTAGCTTTGGGCGGGAGGCCGGGGAGCTGTTTTTT. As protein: CSASSFGREAGELFF.

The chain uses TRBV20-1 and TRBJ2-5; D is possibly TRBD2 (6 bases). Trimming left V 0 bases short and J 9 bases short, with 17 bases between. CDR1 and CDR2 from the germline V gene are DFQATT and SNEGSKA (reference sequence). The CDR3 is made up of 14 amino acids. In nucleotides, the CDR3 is TGCAGTGCTAGAGACAGGGAGGTCATCCAGCCCCAGTACTTC. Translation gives CSARDREVIQPQYF.

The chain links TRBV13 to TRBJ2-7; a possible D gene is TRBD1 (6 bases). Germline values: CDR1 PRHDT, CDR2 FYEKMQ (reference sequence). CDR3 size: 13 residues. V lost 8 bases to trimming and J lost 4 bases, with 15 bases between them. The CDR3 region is CASRPGQQYEQYF. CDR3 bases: TGTGCCAGCCGACCGGGACAACAATACGAGCAGTACTTC.

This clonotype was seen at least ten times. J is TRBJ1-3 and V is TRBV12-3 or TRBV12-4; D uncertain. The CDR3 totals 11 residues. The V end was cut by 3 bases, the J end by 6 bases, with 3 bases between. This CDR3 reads CASSLINTIYF. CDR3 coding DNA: TGTGCCAGCAGTTTGATAAACACCATATATTTT.